The rows below give T cell receptor beta chains drawn from one sample of a study of PD-L1 blockade in urothelial cancer. The table came from immunoSEQ multiplex PCR; TCRdb's copy has only in-frame clones and leaves some out. The sample records about 51,000 clones, around nine tenths being singletons. Specimen: PBMCs, collected around atezolizumab (anti-PD-L1) treatment. These TCRs come from a man aged 55 to 70 with urothelial cancer. CDR3s include the opening cysteine and the closing phenylalanine or tryptophan. The D gene is left open where the match is weak.

CDR3 protein: CARETGGASHEQYF
D gene: TRBD1
V gene: TRBV2

CDR3 protein: CASGSLQNNEQFF
D gene: -
V gene: TRBV5-1

CDR3 protein: CATSGTWTDEQYF
D gene: -
V gene: TRBV19

CDR3 protein: CASSLRGQGAGTGELFF
D gene: TRBD1
V gene: TRBV27

CDR3 protein: CASSLAGVNTGELFF
D gene: -
V gene: TRBV11-2

CDR3 protein: CASSEGEGGGARTQYF
D gene: TRBD2
V gene: TRBV2

CDR3 protein: CASSFRDSQETQYF
D gene: TRBD1
V gene: TRBV2

CDR3 protein: CASSKLPGLAGPENTGELFF
D gene: TRBD2
V gene: TRBV27

CDR3 protein: CASSPLSSGANVLTF
D gene: -
V gene: TRBV27

CDR3 protein: CASSPGGGPNTGELFF
D gene: TRBD2
V gene: TRBV28

CDR3 protein: CASSQADREDEQFF
D gene: TRBD1
V gene: TRBV4-1

CDR3 protein: CASSPQTGTGRAEQYF
D gene: TRBD1
V gene: TRBV5-4

CDR3 protein: CASSLVVGASGTGELFF
D gene: -
V gene: TRBV7-8

CDR3 protein: CASGTTTGTTEAFF
D gene: TRBD1
V gene: TRBV12-5

CDR3 protein: CASSLAEGGRDNEQFF
D gene: TRBD2
V gene: TRBV5-1

CDR3 protein: CASSLAGDEQYF
D gene: -
V gene: TRBV5-1

CDR3 protein: CASSVDKTYEQYF
D gene: -
V gene: TRBV6-5

CDR3 protein: CASSPPGARNTEAFF
D gene: -
V gene: TRBV18

CDR3 protein: CASSLRAGYDEQYF
D gene: TRBD2
V gene: TRBV7-9

CDR3 protein: CASSEPAGRGTDTQYF
D gene: TRBD2
V gene: TRBV10-1

CDR3 protein: CASRGGGSSYNEQFF
D gene: -
V gene: TRBV6-1

CDR3 protein: CASTSDVDRHNEKLFF
D gene: -
V gene: TRBV5-4

CDR3 protein: CASSLSAGSSYEQYF
D gene: -
V gene: TRBV7-8

CDR3 protein: CASSRDGSGTETQYF
D gene: -
V gene: TRBV4-1

CDR3 protein: CASSFRDRSGYTF
D gene: TRBD1
V gene: TRBV7-8